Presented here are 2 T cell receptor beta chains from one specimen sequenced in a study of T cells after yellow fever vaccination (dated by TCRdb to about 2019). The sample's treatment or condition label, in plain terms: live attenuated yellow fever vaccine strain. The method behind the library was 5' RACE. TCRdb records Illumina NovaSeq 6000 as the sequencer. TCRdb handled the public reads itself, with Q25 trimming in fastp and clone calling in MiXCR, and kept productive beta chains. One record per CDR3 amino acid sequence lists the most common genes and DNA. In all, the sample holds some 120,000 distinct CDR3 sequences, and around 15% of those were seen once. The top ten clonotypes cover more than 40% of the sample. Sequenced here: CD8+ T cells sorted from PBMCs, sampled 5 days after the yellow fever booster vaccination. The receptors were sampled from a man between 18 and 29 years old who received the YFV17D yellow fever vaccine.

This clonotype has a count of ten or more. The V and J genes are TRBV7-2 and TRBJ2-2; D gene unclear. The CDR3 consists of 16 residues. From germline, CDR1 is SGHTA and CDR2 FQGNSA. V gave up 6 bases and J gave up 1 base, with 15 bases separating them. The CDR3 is CASRFLGPRNTGELFF. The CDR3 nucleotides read TGTGCCAGCAGATTCTTGGGTCCTAGGAACACCGGGGAGCTGTTTTTT.

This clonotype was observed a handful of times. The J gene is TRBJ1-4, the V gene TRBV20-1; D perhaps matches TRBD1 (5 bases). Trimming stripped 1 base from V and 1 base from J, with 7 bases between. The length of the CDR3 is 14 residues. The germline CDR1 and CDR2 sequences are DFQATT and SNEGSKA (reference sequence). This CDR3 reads CSARVTVTNEKLFF. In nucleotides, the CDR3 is TGCAGTGCTAGAGTGACAGTAACTAATGAAAAACTGTTTTTT.